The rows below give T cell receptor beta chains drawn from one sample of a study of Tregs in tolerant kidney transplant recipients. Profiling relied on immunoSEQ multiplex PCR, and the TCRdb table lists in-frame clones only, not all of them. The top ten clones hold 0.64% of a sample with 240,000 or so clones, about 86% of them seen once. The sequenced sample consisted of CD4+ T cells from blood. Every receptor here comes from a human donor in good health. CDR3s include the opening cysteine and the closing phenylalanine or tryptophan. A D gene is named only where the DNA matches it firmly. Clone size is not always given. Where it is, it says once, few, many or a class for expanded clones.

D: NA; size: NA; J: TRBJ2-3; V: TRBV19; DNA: TGTGCCAGTATGGAGTGGAGCACAGATACGCAGTATTTT; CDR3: CASMEWSTDTQYF
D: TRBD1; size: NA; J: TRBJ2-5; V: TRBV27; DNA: TGTGCCAGCAGTTTGGACAGGGTCCAAGAGACCCAGTACTTC; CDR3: CASSLDRVQETQYF
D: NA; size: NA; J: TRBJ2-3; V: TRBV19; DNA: TGTGCCAGTAGTCCCCGTGTGACAGATACGCAGTATTTT; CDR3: CASSPRVTDTQYF
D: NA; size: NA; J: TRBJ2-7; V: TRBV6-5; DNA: TGTGCCAGCAGTTACCAACCAAAATATCCGGACGAGCAGTACTTC; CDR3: CASSYQPKYPDEQYF
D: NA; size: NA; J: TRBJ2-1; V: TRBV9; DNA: TGTGCCAGCAGCGTAGAGGGGACCGGGACCTACAATGAGCAGTTCTTC; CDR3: CASSVEGTGTYNEQFF
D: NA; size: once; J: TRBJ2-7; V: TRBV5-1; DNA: TGCGCCAGCAGCCCCCAAGCTTCCGCCTACGAGCAGTACTTC; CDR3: CASSPQASAYEQYF
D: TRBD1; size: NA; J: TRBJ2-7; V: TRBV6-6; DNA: TGTGCCAGCAGTTCTTTCGGACAGGGGAATGTAGAGCAGTACTTC; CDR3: CASSSFGQGNVEQYF
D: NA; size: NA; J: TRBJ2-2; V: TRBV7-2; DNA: TGTGCCAGCAGCTTAGGGGCCGCGGGGACCGGGGAGCTGTTTTTT; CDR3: CASSLGAAGTGELFF
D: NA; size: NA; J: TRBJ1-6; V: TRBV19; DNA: TGTGCCAGTAGTATAGGGGGGGATTCACCCCTCCACTTT; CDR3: CASSIGGDSPLHF
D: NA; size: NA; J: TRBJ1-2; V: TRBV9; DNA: TGTGCCAGCAGCGCAGGAGCGCGAGGCCAGCCTGGCTACACCTTC; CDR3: CASSAGARGQPGYTF
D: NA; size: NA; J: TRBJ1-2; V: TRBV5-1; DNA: TGCGCCAGCAGCTTGGTCACAGGGCCTAACTATGGCTACACCTTC; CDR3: CASSLVTGPNYGYTF
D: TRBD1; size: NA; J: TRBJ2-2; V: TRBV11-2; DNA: TGTGCCAGCAGCTCGCCGGGACAGGGCAACACCGGGGAGCTGTTTTTT; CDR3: CASSSPGQGNTGELFF
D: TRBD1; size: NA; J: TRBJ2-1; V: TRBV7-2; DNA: TGTGCCAGCAGCTTCACAGGGGGCTCCTACAATGAGCAGTTCTTC; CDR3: CASSFTGGSYNEQFF
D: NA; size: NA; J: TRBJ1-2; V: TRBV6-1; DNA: TGTGCCAGCAGGATTAGACAGGAAACTCTCTATGGCTACACCTTC; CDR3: CASRIRQETLYGYTF
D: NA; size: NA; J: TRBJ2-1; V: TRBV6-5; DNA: TGTGCCAGCACCCTGACGAGCGGGTACAATGAGCAGTTCTTC; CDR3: CASTLTSGYNEQFF
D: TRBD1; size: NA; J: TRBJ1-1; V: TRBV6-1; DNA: TGTGCCAGCAGTGACGGACAGGGAGGTACTGAAGCTTTCTTT; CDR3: CASSDGQGGTEAFF
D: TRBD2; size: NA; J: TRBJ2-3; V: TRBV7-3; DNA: TGTGCCAGCAGCCTGCGGCTAGCGGGGGAACAAGATACGCAGTATTTT; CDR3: CASSLRLAGEQDTQYF
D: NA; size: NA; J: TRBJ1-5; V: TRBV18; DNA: TGTGCCAGCTCACGACGGGAGGGCAGGGAATTTAGCAATCAGCCCCAGCATTTT; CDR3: CASSRREGREFSNQPQHF
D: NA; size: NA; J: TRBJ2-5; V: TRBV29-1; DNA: TGCAGCGTTGAGGCGAATCAGGGAGAGACCCAGTACTTC; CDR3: CSVEANQGETQYF
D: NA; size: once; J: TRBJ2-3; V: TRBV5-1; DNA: TGCGCCAGCAGCTCAGGGTCCACAGATACGCAGTATTTT; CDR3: CASSSGSTDTQYF
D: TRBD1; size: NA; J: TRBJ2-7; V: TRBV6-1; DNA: TGTGCCAGCAGCCGGGACAGTCAGTACGAGCAGTACTTC; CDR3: CASSRDSQYEQYF
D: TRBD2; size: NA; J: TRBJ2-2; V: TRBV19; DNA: TGTGCCAGTGGACTAGCGGGAGGGAGGGACACCGGGGAGCTGTTTTTT; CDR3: CASGLAGGRDTGELFF
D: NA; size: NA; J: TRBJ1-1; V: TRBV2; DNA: TGTGCCAGCAGTGATGGGGGGCTCGCTGAAGCTTTCTTT; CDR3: CASSDGGLAEAFF
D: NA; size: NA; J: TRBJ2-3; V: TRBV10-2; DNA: TGCGCCAGCAGAGGACAGCACCCTAGCAAGCGGCCCACAGATACGCAGTATTTT; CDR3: CASRGQHPSKRPTDTQYF
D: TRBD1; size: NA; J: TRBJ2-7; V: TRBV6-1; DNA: TGTGCCAGCAGGCTGACAGGGGCCTACGAGCAGTACTTC; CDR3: CASRLTGAYEQYF
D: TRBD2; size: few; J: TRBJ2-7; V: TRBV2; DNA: TGTGCCAGCAGGACTAGCGGGAGGGGCGAGCAGTACTTC; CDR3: CASRTSGRGEQYF
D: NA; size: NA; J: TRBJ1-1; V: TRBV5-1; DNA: TGCGCCAGCAGCTCTGGGGTGACGAGGAACACTGAAGCTTTCTTT; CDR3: CASSSGVTRNTEAFF
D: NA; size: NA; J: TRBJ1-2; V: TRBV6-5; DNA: TGTGCCAGCAGACGGGATTATGGCTACACCTTC; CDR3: CASRRDYGYTF
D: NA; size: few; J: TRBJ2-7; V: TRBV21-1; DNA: TGTGCCAGAGACAGGGGGGTTTACGAGCAGTACTTC; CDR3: CARDRGVYEQYF
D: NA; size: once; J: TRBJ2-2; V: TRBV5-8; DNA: TGTGCCAGCAGCTTCAAACAGACGAACACCGGGGAGCTGTTTTTT; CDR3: CASSFKQTNTGELFF
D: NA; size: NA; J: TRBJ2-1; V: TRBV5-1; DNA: TGCGCCAGCAGTTGGGAGGGGGAGTCCTACAATGAGCAGTTCTTC; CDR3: CASSWEGESYNEQFF
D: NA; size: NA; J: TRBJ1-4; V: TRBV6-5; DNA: TGTGCCAGCAGTTACAGACGGACAACTAATGAAAAACTGTTTTTT; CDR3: CASSYRRTTNEKLFF
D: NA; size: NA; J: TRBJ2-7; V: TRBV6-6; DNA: TGTGCCAGCAGTTCCTGGACTAACAGTCGCGAGCAGTACTTC; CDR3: CASSSWTNSREQYF
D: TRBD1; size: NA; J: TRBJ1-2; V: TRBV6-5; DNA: TGTGCCAGCAGAACGGACAGGGTTGGGGGCTACACCTTC; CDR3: CASRTDRVGGYTF
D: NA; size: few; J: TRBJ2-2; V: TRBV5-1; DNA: TGCGCCAGCAGCGTGGTCACAACCGCGAACACCGGGGAGCTGTTTTTT; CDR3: CASSVVTTANTGELFF
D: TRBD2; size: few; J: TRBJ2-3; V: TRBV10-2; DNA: TGCGCCAGCAAGACGGGACTAGCGGGTACAGATACGCAGTATTTT; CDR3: CASKTGLAGTDTQYF
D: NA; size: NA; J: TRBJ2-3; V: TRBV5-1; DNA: TGCGCCAGCAGCTTTTTTGGCTCGACAGATACGCAGTATTTT; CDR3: CASSFFGSTDTQYF
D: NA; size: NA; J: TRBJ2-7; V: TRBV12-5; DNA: TGTGCTAGTGGTCCGCCGGGGGGCGGGGAGCAGTACTTC; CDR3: CASGPPGGGEQYF
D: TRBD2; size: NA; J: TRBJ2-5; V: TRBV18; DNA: TGTGCCAGCTCACCACCAGCGGGGGGAATCTCGGAGACCCAGTACTTC; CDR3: CASSPPAGGISETQYF
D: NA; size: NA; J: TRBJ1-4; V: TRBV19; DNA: TGTGCCACTACAGGGCGGCGAGTTGAAAAACTGTTTTTT; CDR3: CATTGRRVEKLFF
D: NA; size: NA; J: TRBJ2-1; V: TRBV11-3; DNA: TGTGCCAGCAGCTTAGATTGGGGCCAGACTGAGCAGTTCTTC; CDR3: CASSLDWGQTEQFF
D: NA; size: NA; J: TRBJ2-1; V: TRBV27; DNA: TGTGCCAGCAGTTTTAGGGGGGAAAGGGGCAATGAGCAGTTCTTC; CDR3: CASSFRGERGNEQFF
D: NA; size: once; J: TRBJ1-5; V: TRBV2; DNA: TGTGCCAGCAGGGCTTCTCTCCTCCGACAGTATAGCAATCAGCCCCAGCATTTT; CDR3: CASRASLLRQYSNQPQHF
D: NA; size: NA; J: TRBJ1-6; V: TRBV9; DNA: TGTGCCAGCAGTATACAGGGCACCTATAATTCACCCCTCCACTTT; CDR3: CASSIQGTYNSPLHF
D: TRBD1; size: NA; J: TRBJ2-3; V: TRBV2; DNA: TGTGCCAGCAGCCGCCCAGGACAGGGCGGGACAGATACGCAGTATTTT; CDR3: CASSRPGQGGTDTQYF
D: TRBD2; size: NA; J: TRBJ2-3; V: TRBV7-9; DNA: TGTGCCAGCAGCTTATGGACTAGCGGGAGCACAGATACGCAGTATTTT; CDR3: CASSLWTSGSTDTQYF
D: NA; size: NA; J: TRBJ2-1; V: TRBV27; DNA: TGTGCCAGCACCACAGGGACCCCCCGCACCAATGAGCAGTTCTTC; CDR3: CASTTGTPRTNEQFF
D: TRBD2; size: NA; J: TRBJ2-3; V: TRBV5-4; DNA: TGTGCCAGCAGCTTGGGGCGGACTAGGGCCACAGATACGCAGTATTTT; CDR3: CASSLGRTRATDTQYF
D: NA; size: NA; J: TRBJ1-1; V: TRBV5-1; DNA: TGCGCCAGCAGCTCCGGGACTGGAAACACTGAAGCTTTCTTT; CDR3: CASSSGTGNTEAFF
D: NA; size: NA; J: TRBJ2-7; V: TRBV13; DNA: TGTGCCAGCAGCTTGGATGGTATCGGGCGGACCACTAGGAGGCTCGAGCAGTACTTC; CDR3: CASSLDGIGRTTRRLEQYF
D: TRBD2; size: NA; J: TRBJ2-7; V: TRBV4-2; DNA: TGTGCCAGCAGCCATGACTCCTTAGCGGGAGGCTACGAGCAGTACTTC; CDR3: CASSHDSLAGGYEQYF
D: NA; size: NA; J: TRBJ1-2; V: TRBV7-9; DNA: TGTGCCAGCAGCCCCCTTAGGGGCTACTATGGCTACACCTTC; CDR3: CASSPLRGYYGYTF
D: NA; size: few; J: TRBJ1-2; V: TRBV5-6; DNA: TGTGCCAGCAGGAGACGTCGGGTGCCTAACTATGGCTACACCTTC; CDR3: CASRRRRVPNYGYTF